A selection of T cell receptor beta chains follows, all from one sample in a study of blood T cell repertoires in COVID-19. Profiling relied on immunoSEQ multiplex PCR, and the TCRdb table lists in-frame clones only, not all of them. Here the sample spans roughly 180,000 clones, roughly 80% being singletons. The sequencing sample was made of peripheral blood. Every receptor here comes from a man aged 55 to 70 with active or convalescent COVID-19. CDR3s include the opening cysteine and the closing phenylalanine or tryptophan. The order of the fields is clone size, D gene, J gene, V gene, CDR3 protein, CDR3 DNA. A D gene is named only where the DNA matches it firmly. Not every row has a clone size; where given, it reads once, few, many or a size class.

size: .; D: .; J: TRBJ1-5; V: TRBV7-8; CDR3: CASSLAQGQPQHF; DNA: TGTGCCAGCAGCTTAGCACAGGGCCAGCCCCAGCATTTT
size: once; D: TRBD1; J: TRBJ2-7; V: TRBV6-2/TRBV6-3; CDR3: CASSRQGTEQYF; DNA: TGTGCCAGCAGCCGACAGGGAACCGAGCAGTACTTC
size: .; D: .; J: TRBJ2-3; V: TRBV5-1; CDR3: CASSLGISTDTQYF; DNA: TGCGCCAGCAGCTTGGGTATCAGCACAGATACGCAGTATTTT
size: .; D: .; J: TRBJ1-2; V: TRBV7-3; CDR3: CASSSRGGDGYTF; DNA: TGTGCCAGCAGCTCTCGAGGAGGGGATGGCTACACCTTC
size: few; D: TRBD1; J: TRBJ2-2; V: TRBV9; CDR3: CASSVSGGTGELFF; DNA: TGTGCCAGCAGCGTCTCAGGGGGCACCGGGGAGCTGTTTTTT
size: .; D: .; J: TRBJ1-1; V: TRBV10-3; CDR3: CAIRQDLNTEAFF; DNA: TGTGCCATCAGGCAGGATTTGAACACTGAAGCTTTCTTT
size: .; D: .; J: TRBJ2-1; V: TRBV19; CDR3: CASSTYGTRFGEQFF; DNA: TGTGCCAGTAGTACCTACGGGACACGGTTCGGTGAGCAGTTCTTC
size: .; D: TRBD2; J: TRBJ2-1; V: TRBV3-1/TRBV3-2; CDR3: CASSPGGRGDRYNEQFF; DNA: TGTGCCAGCAGCCCGGGAGGGCGGGGAGACAGATACAATGAGCAGTTCTTC
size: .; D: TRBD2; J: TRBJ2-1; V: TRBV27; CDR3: CASTPLGGSLGNEQFF; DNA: TGTGCCAGCACCCCCCTTGGCGGGAGCCTTGGTAATGAGCAGTTCTTC
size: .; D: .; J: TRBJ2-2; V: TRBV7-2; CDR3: CASSFSYPGELFF; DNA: TGTGCCAGCAGCTTTTCTTATCCCGGGGAGCTGTTTTTT
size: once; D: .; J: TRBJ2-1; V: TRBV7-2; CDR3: CASSLRGSEQFF; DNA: TGTGCCAGCAGCTTAAGGGGCAGTGAGCAGTTCTTC
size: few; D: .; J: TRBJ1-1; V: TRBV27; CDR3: CASSSLQDTEAFF; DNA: TGTGCCAGCAGTTCTTTACAGGACACTGAAGCTTTCTTT
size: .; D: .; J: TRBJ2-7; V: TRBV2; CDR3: CASREQFYEQYF; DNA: TGTGCCAGCAGGGAGCAGTTCTACGAGCAGTACTTC
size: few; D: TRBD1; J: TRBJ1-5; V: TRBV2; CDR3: CASRRTGLRPQHF; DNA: TGTGCCAGCAGGAGGACAGGGCTCAGGCCCCAGCATTTT
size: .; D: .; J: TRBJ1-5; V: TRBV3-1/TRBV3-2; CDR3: CASSQRDRPIQPQHF; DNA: TGTGCCAGCAGCCAGCGGGACCGACCAATTCAGCCCCAGCATTTT
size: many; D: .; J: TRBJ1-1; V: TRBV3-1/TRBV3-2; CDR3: CASSHTLNTEAFF; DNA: TGTGCCAGCAGCCACACCCTAAACACTGAAGCTTTCTTT
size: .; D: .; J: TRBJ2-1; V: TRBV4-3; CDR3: CASSPGTGDPYNEQFF; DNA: TGCGCCAGCAGCCCTGGAACGGGAGACCCCTACAATGAGCAGTTCTTC
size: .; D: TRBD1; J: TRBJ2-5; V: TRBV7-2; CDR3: CASSSGQLEETQYF; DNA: TGTGCCAGCAGCTCGGGACAGTTGGAAGAGACCCAGTACTTC
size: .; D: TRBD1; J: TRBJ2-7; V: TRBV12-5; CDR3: CASGSGTGRAEQYF; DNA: TGTGCTAGTGGTTCGGGGACAGGGCGCGCCGAGCAGTACTTC
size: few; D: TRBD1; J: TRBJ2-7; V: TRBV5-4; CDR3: CATQDRGKVEQYF; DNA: TGTGCCACCCAGGACAGGGGGAAGGTCGAGCAGTACTTC
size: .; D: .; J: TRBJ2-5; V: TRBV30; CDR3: CAWSVVGGETQYF; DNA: TGTGCCTGGAGTGTAGTTGGAGGGGAGACCCAGTACTTC
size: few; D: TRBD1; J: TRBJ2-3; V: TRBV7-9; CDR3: CASSLTGSTDTQYF; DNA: TGTGCCAGCAGCTTGACAGGGAGCACAGATACGCAGTATTTT
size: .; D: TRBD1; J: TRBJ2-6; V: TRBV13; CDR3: CASSTGVGVPGANVLTF; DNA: TGTGCCAGCAGCACAGGGGTGGGAGTCCCTGGGGCCAACGTCCTGACTTTC
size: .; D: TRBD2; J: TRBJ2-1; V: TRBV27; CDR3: CASSLSRLAGKSNEQFF; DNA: TGTGCCAGCAGTTTATCGAGACTAGCGGGAAAATCCAATGAGCAGTTCTTC